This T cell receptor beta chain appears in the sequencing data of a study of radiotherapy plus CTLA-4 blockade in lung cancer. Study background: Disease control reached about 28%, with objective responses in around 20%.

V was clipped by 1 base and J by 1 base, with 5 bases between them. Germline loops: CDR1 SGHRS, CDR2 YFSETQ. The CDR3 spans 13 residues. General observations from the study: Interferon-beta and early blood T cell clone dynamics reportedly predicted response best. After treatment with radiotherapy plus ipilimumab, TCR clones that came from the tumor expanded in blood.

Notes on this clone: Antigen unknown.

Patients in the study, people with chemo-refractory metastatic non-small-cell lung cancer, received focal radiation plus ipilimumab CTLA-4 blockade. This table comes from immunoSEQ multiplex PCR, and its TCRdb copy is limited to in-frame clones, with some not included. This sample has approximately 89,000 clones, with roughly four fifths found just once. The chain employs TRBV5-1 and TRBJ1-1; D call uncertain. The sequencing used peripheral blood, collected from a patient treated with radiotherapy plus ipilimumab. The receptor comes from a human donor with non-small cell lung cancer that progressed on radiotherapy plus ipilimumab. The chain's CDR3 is CASSLRQNTEAFF. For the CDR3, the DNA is TGCGCCAGCAGCTTGCGGCAGAACACTGAAGCTTTCTTT.